Each of the 32 T cell receptor beta chains below was sequenced from the same sample in a study of blood T cells in healthy people across ages. Primed by a sample-barcoded 5' primer and a J-beta primer mix, a second PCR proceeded for about 7 to 11 cycles. TCRdb reprocessed the 5' RACE reads with MiXCR, giving one entry per CDR3 protein. The repertoire holds hundreds of thousands of distinct CDR3 sequences, with about 54% as singletons. Sequencing input: blood. Source of these receptors: a man between 60 and 75 years old in good health.

This clonotype was counted between two and nine times. The chain has TRBV7-2 and TRBJ1-2, with D maybe TRBD1 (6 bases). Trimming removed 3 bases at V and 3 bases at J, with 11 bases between. The CDR3 contains 14 residues. Looked up from germline, CDR1 is SGHTA and CDR2 is FQGNSA. The CDR3 DNA follows: TGTGCCAGCAGCTTCCTACAGGGTTACTATGGCTACACCTTC. This encodes CASSFLQGYYGYTF. The whole variable domain, remainder taken from reference TRBV7-2 and TRBJ1-2, is GAGVSQSPSNKVTEKGKDVELRCDPISGHTALYWYRQSLGQGLEFLIYFQGNSAPDKSGLPSDRFSAERTGGSVSTLTIQRTQQEDSAVYLCASSFLQGYYGYTFGSGTRLTVV.

This clonotype has more than one count but fewer than ten. The chain recombines TRBV3-1 with TRBJ2-7; 7 bases are shared with TRBD1. Looked up from germline, CDR1 is LGHDT and CDR2 is YNNKEL (reference sequence). CDR3 length equals 13 residues. With 4 bases clipped from V and 3 bases from J, the junction kept 3 bases outside the gene matches. The CDR3, as DNA: TGTGCCAGCAGCCGGGACAGTTACTACGAGCAGTACTTC. It yields the protein CASSRDSYYEQYF.

The chain carries TRBV10-1 and TRBJ2-1; the match to TRBD1 covers 11 bases. The germline gives CDR1 WNHNN, CDR2 SYGVQD (reference sequence). V shed 7 bases, J shed 8 bases, and the junction held 13 bases outside the gene matches. The CDR3 sequence is 16 residues long. CDR3 bases: TGCGCCAGCATGGCCGGGACAGGGGGGGAGATAGATGAGCAGTTCTTC. The encoded protein is CASMAGTGGEIDEQFF.

The chain is built from TRBV6-6 and TRBJ2-1, with TRBD1 identical over 7 bases. The germline V gene has CDR1 MNHNY and CDR2 SVGAGI (reference sequence). The CDR3 sequence is 17 residues long. The trim removed 0 bases at V and 1 base at J, leaving 6 bases unmatched. The CDR3 nucleotides are TGTGCCAGCAGTTACTCAGGGACAGAAGGTTCCTACAATGAGCAGTTCTTC. Translation gives CASSYSGTEGSYNEQFF.

CDR3 bases: TGTGCCCCCACGCGGGGGGGCACCGGGGAGCTGTTTTTT. Translated: CAPTRGGTGELFF. The gene calls are TRBV7-9 and TRBJ2-2; TRBD2 agrees at 9 bases. The CDR3 consists of 13 residues. Germline lookup yields CDR1 SEHNR and CDR2 FQNEAQ (reference sequence). Germline trimming cut 11 bases from V and 4 bases from J; bases unmatched to any gene: 5. The variable domain in full, with the rest retrieved from reference TRBV7-9 and TRBJ2-2, is DTGVSQNPRHKITKRGQNVTFRCDPISEHNRLYWYRQTLGQGPEFLTYFQNEAQLEKSRLLSDRFSAERPKGSFSTLEIQRTEQGDSAMYLCAPTRGGTGELFFGEGSRLTVL.

This clonotype has more than one count but fewer than ten. This chain uses TRBV7-2 with TRBJ2-5; D ambiguous. Germline assignment: CDR1 SGHTA and CDR2 FQGNSA. This CDR3 comprises 13 residues. V lost 1 base to trimming and J lost 5 bases, with 8 bases between them. The CDR3 DNA reads TGTGCCAGCAGCTTAGAACTAATGGAGACCCAGTACTTC. Its protein product is CASSLELMETQYF.

The rearrangement links TRBV5-1 to TRBJ2-1; 9 bases align to TRBD2. V gave up 5 bases and J gave up 0 bases; unmatched junction bases: 3. Germline V gene sequence: CDR1 SGHRS, CDR2 YFSETQ. There are 15 residues in the CDR3. The CDR3 coding sequence is TGCGCCAGCAGGCGGACTAGCGTCTCCTACAATGAGCAGTTCTTC. Translating gives CASRRTSVSYNEQFF.

The chain links TRBV20-1 to TRBJ2-3; D is undetermined. The V end was cut by 2 bases, the J end by 2 bases, with 5 bases between. CDR1 is DFQATT, CDR2 SNEGSKA, per germline (reference sequence). The CDR3 is 12 residues long. Written as DNA, the CDR3 is TGCAGTGCTAGACCCCACACAGATACGCAGTATTTT. It encodes CSARPHTDTQYF.

There are many counts of this clonotype. The J gene is TRBJ2-5, the V gene TRBV29-1; no reliable D call. V was trimmed by 4 bases and J by 0 bases, leaving 6 bases between them. Looked up from germline, CDR1 is SQVTM and CDR2 is ANQGSEA. This CDR3 is 12 amino acids long. The CDR3 DNA follows: TGCAGCGTTGCCGTCAACCAAGAGACCCAGTACTTC. Protein: CSVAVNQETQYF.

V and J are TRBV11-2 and TRBJ2-1, with D tentatively TRBD1 (6 bases). Germline CDR1 reads SGHAT; CDR2 reads FQNNGV. The V and J ends lost 3 bases and 11 bases respectively, with 17 bases between them. The CDR3 extends over 14 amino acids. The CDR3 loop reads CASSFGQPQGKQFF. In nucleotides, the CDR3 is TGTGCCAGCAGCTTCGGACAGCCCCAAGGGAAGCAGTTCTTC.

This chain joins TRBV10-3 and TRBJ2-3; possible D gene TRBD2, 5 bases. The CDR3 covers 15 residues. In germline, CDR1 is ENHRY, CDR2 SYGVKD. The V and J ends lost 7 bases and 4 bases respectively, with 18 bases between them. The CDR3 DNA sequence: TGTGCCATCACCCGAGGAGGAGACCCCCCAGATACGCAGTATTTT. Translated, it gives CAITRGGDPPDTQYF.

This clonotype was seen a few times. V gene TRBV2 combines with J gene TRBJ2-3, with TRBD2 matching 7 bases. Per the germline V gene, CDR1 is SNHLY and CDR2 is FYNNEI. J gave up 2 bases and V 7 bases, and 3 bases lay outside the gene matches. This CDR3 region has 13 residues. The CDR3 region has the DNA TGTGCCAGCACGCGGGAGCTCACAGATACGCAGTATTTT. Translation gives CASTRELTDTQYF.

The table lists this clonotype with many counts. The V call is TRBV3-1, the J call TRBJ1-5, with D hard to call. V was shortened by 4 bases and J by 9 bases, with 16 bases between the two germline ends. The CDR3 totals 14 residues. Germline lookup yields CDR1 LGHDT and CDR2 YNNKEL (reference sequence). The CDR3 bases are TGTGCCAGCAGCCTCTCCCACACGGGCGGGCCCCAGCATTTT. It translates to CASSLSHTGGPQHF.

This chain links TRBV4-2 with TRBJ1-2; D might be TRBD1 (5 bases). CDR1 is LGHNA and CDR2 is YNFKEQ in the germline V gene. The CDR3 contains 14 residues. Trimming took off 0 bases at V and 2 bases at J, with 7 bases between the two ends. CDR3 region: CASSQDTGNYGYTF. The CDR3 DNA reads TGTGCCAGCAGCCAAGACACAGGAAACTATGGCTACACCTTC.

The chain links TRBV20-1 to TRBJ1-4; the match to TRBD1 covers 7 bases. Germline CDR1 DFQATT, CDR2 SNEGSKA (reference sequence). V trimming: 7 bases; J trimming: 4 bases; junction bases outside the gene matches: 6. The CDR3 is 13 amino acids. The CDR3 sequence is CSGRAGGNEKLFF. In nucleotides, the CDR3 is TGCAGTGGGCGAGCAGGGGGTAATGAAAAACTGTTTTTT.

Note on this clonotype: A read error may be the cause here, since a much bigger clone is one base away. The chain carries TRBV24-1 and TRBJ2-1; D might be TRBD2 (5 bases). Germline assignment: CDR1 KGHDR and CDR2 SFDVKD. This CDR3 contains 13 residues. Trimming removed 5 bases at V and 6 bases at J, with 10 bases between. The CDR3 nucleotides read TGTGCCACCAGTGGGCGGGCCCTCAATGAGCAGTTCTTC. Protein product: CATSGRALNEQFF.

This sequence joins TRBV29-1 and TRBJ1-1; TRBD1 matches 8 bases. From germline, CDR1 is SQVTM and CDR2 ANQGSEA. The CDR3 totals 12 residues. The V segment lost 7 bases and the J segment 1 base; nucleotides outside the gene matches: 2. The CDR3 is CSAGQGNTEAFF. DNA of the CDR3: TGCAGCGCAGGACAGGGGAACACTGAAGCTTTCTTT.

The rearrangement joins TRBV18 to TRBJ2-3; D may be TRBD1 (5 bases). V dropped 6 bases and J dropped 0 bases, with 13 bases sitting between them. The CDR3 is 15 amino acids. Germline-derived CDR1 and CDR2 are KGHSH and LQKENI. Here the CDR3 reads CASSLTGPSTDTQYF. The CDR3 DNA sequence: TGTGCCAGCTCCCTAACAGGACCTAGCACAGATACGCAGTATTTT.

V and J are TRBV5-1 and TRBJ1-2, with 8 bases aligning to TRBD1. V shed 1 base and J 6 bases; nucleotides not matched to a gene: 11. The CDR3 sequence is 16 residues long. CDR1 SGHRS and CDR2 YFSETQ come from the germline V gene. Here the CDR3 reads CASSLNPGTGGNGYTF. DNA of the CDR3: TGCGCCAGCAGCTTGAATCCGGGAACAGGGGGTAATGGCTACACCTTC.

The chain employs TRBV29-1 and TRBJ1-4; D is undetermined. Germline values: CDR1 SQVTM, CDR2 ANQGSEA. This CDR3 comprises 12 residues. Trimming left V 7 bases short and J 0 bases short, with 6 bases between. The CDR3: CSAEATNEKLFF. The DNA of the CDR3 is TGCAGCGCGGAGGCAACTAATGAAAAACTGTTTTTT.

This chain links TRBV7-9 with TRBJ2-5; 7 positions agree with TRBD1. V was clipped by 10 bases and J by 5 bases; unmatched bases: 10. Germline loops: CDR1 SEHNR, CDR2 FQNEAQ (reference sequence). The CDR3 has 13 amino acids. In nucleotides, the CDR3 is TGTGCCACCCAAATAGGGGGCGACGAGACCCAGTACTTC. This translates into CATQIGGDETQYF.

This clonotype appeared a few times. The J gene is TRBJ2-7, the V gene TRBV5-1; D unresolved. CDR1 SGHRS and CDR2 YFSETQ come from the germline V gene. This CDR3 is built from 14 residues. Trimming cost V 4 bases and J 2 bases, with 13 bases left between them. The CDR3 DNA is TGCGCCAGCAGCCCCCGGACGGATACCTACGAGCAGTACTTC. Encoded protein: CASSPRTDTYEQYF.

The V call is TRBV20-1, the J call TRBJ2-1, with 10 bases matching TRBD2. The junction had 16 bases not matched to a gene; V was cut back by 5 bases and J by 0 bases. Germline CDR1 reads DFQATT; CDR2 reads SNEGSKA (reference sequence). The CDR3 spans 19 residues. The CDR3 sequence: CSAYGWETSGSTSYNEQFF. DNA for the CDR3: TGCAGTGCTTACGGGTGGGAGACTAGCGGGTCTACCTCCTACAATGAGCAGTTCTTC.

This clonotype has more than one count but fewer than ten. The chain joins TRBV20-1 to TRBJ2-7; 9 positions agree with TRBD1. Germline CDR1 DFQATT, CDR2 SNEGSKA (reference sequence). The CDR3 totals 13 residues. With 5 bases clipped from V and 3 bases from J, the junction kept 5 bases outside the gene matches. The CDR3 region is CSARGQGLYEQYF. The CDR3 nucleotides are TGCAGTGCTCGGGGACAGGGACTCTACGAGCAGTACTTC.

This clonotype occurred a few times. The genes are TRBV9 and TRBJ2-7; 7 bases fit TRBD1. The V gene end was trimmed by 3 bases and the J gene end by 2 bases; junction bases not matched to a gene: 5. This CDR3 region has 14 residues. CDR1 is SGDLS and CDR2 is YYNGEE in the germline V gene. The CDR3 sequence is CASSATGSAYEQYF. DNA of the CDR3: TGTGCCAGCAGCGCGACAGGGTCAGCCTACGAGCAGTACTTC.

The chain combines TRBV6-5 with TRBJ2-5; 8 nucleotides line up with TRBD2. CDR3 length equals 14 residues. CDR1 MNHEY and CDR2 SVGAGI come from the germline V gene. The V gene end was trimmed by 4 bases and the J gene end by 2 bases; junction bases not matched to a gene: 3. The CDR3, as DNA: TGTGCCAGCAGTTCAATAGCGGGGCAAGAGACCCAGTACTTC. Translated: CASSSIAGQETQYF.

The chain uses TRBV5-1 and TRBJ2-5, with 8 bases that match TRBD1. With 0 bases clipped from V and 11 bases from J, the junction kept 18 bases outside the gene matches. Germline V gene sequence: CDR1 SGHRS, CDR2 YFSETQ. The CDR3 sequence is 17 residues long. The CDR3 reads CASSLAQRQGKGNEQYF. As DNA, the CDR3 is TGCGCCAGCAGCTTGGCTCAACGACAGGGGAAAGGCAATGAGCAGTACTTC. Complete variable domain (other parts from reference TRBV5-1 and TRBJ2-5): KAGVTQTPRYLIKTRGQQVTLSCSPISGHRSVSWYQQTPGQGLQFLFEYFSETQRNKGNFPGRFSGRQFSNSRSEMNVSTLELGDSALYLCASSLAQRQGKGNEQYFGPGTRLLVL.

The chain recombines TRBV7-2 with TRBJ2-2; D possibly corresponds to TRBD2 (5 bases). The V end lost 2 bases, the J end lost 5 bases, and 15 bases lay between the germline ends. This CDR3 has 16 amino acids. Germline assignment: CDR1 SGHTA and CDR2 FQGNSA. The CDR3 bases are TGTGCCAGCAGCTTAAATGGACTCCCGGGGACCGGGGAGCTGTTTTTT. Encoded protein: CASSLNGLPGTGELFF.

V and J are TRBV6-5 and TRBJ2-1; 7 bases are shared with TRBD1. CDR1 and CDR2 from the germline V gene are MNHEY and SVGAGI. V gave up 7 bases and J gave up 7 bases; unmatched junction bases: 1. This CDR3 has 11 amino acids. The CDR3 sequence is CASTRGNEQFF. The CDR3 nucleotides read TGTGCCAGCACCAGGGGGAATGAGCAGTTCTTC.

The chain links TRBV29-1 to TRBJ1-6; 8 nucleotides align to TRBD1. With V trimmed by 6 bases and J by 5 bases, 6 bases remained unmatched. Germline V gives CDR1 SQVTM, CDR2 ANQGSEA. There are 14 residues in the CDR3. CDR3 protein: CSVGTGADNSPLHF. The CDR3 bases are TGCAGCGTGGGGACAGGAGCGGATAATTCACCCCTCCACTTT.

J is TRBJ1-4 and V is TRBV6-5, with D uncertain. Germline CDR1 is MNHEY and CDR2 is SVGAGI. There are 17 residues in the CDR3. With 2 bases removed from V and 8 bases from J, the gap between germline ends came to 21 bases. CDR3 bases: TGTGCCAGCAGTTACGGGCGGATCCGGGGTCGTGGGGAAAAACTGTTTTTT. It specifies CASSYGRIRGRGEKLFF.

This chain links TRBV5-1 with TRBJ2-1; D is unresolved. This CDR3 is built from 17 residues. Germline assignment: CDR1 SGHRS and CDR2 YFSETQ. V shed 4 bases and J shed 4 bases, with 21 bases lying between them. The DNA for the CDR3 is TGCGCCAGCAGCCCGCTGCTACCCGGCCTACAGTACAATGAGCAGTTCTTC. It translates to CASSPLLPGLQYNEQFF.